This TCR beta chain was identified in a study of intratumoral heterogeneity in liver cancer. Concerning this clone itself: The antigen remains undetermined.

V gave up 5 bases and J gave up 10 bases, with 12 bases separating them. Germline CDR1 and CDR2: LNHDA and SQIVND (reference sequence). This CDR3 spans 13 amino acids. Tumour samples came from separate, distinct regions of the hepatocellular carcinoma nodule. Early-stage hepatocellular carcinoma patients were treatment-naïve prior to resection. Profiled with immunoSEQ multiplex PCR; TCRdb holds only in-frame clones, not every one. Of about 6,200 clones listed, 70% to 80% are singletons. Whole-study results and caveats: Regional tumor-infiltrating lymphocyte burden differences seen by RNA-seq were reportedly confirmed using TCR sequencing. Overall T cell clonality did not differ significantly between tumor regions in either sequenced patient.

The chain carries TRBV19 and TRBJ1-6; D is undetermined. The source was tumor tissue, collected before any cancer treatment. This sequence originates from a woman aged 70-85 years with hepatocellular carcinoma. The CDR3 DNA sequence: TGTGCCAGTAGTCAAGGCATCGGATCACCCCTCCACTTT. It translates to CASSQGIGSPLHF.